Presented here are 5 T cell receptor beta chains from one specimen sequenced in a study of blood T cell repertoires in COVID-19. Some clones are missing from TCRdb's copy, which holds only in-frame ones; the method was immunoSEQ multiplex PCR. This table holds 200,000 to 250,000 clones, 88% found once. The material sequenced was PBMCs or T cells enriched from blood (not recorded which). The receptors here all came from a woman under 40 who had recovered from COVID-19.

This chain's CDR3 is CASTLGSGDYGYTF. The DNA of the CDR3 is TGTGCCAGCACCCTCGGTTCGGGGGACTATGGCTACACCTTC. This chain uses TRBV5-6 with TRBJ1-2; tentatively, D is TRBD1 (5 bases). Per the germline V gene, CDR1 is SGHDT and CDR2 is YYEEEE. The CDR3 covers 14 residues. V dropped 6 bases and J dropped 3 bases, with 15 bases sitting between them.

This chain links TRBV5-1 with TRBJ2-3, with D unclear. Germline CDR1 reads SGHRS; CDR2 reads YFSETQ. The length of the CDR3 is 13 residues. V lost 4 bases to trimming and J lost 4 bases, with 10 bases between them. The CDR3 region has the DNA TGCGCCAGCAGCCCGCTAGTGGCAGATACGCAGTATTTT. This codes for CASSPLVADTQYF.

V usage is TRBV7-6 and J usage is TRBJ1-5; D unclear. The germline V gene encodes CDR1 SGHVS and CDR2 FNYEAQ. V was pared by 5 bases and J by 9 bases, with 11 bases between. The CDR3 consists of 12 residues. CDR3 DNA: TGTGCCAGCAGCCTCCTTTCAGGGCCCCAGCATTTT. This codes for CASSLLSGPQHF.

V and J are TRBV4-2 and TRBJ1-2, with 9 bases fitting TRBD1. V dropped 2 bases and J dropped 9; count of bases not matched to a gene: 7. Per the germline V gene, CDR1 is LGHNA and CDR2 is YNFKEQ. CDR3 length: 14 amino acids. The CDR3 coding sequence is TGTGCCAGCAGCCAAACCGGGACAGGGAGCAGCTACACCTTC. Translated: CASSQTGTGSSYTF.

V usage is TRBV5-1 and J usage is TRBJ1-1; 8 nucleotides agree with TRBD1. CDR1 is SGHRS, CDR2 YFSETQ, per germline. V was clipped by 0 bases and J by 2 bases; unmatched bases: 9. There are 17 residues in the CDR3. CDR3 nucleotides: TGCGCCAGCAGCTTGGGATGGACAGGGAGGGAAAACACTGAAGCTTTCTTT. Amino acids: CASSLGWTGRENTEAFF.